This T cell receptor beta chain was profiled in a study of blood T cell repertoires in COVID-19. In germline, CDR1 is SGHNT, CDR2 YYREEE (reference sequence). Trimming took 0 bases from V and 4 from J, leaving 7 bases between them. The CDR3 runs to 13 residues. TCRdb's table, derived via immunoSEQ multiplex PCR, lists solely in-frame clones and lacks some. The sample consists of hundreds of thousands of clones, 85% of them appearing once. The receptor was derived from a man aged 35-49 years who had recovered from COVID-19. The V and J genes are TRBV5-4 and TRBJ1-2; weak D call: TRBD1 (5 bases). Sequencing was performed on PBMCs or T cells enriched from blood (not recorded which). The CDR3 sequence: CASSLATGYGYTF. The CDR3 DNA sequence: TGTGCCAGCAGCTTGGCCACAGGCTATGGCTACACCTTC. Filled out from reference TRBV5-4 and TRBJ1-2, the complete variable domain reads ETGVTQSPTHLIKTRGQQVTLRCSSQSGHNTVSWYQQALGQGPQFIFQYYREEENGRGNFPPRFSGLQFPNYSSELNVNALELDDSALYLCASSLATGYGYTFGSGTRLTVV.